Listed below are T cell receptor beta chains from one sample, sequenced in a study of cytomegalovirus exposure and HLA in healthy donors. TCRdb's copy holds only in-frame clones and misses some; the assay was immunoSEQ multiplex PCR. The sample lists around 120,000 clones; 75% to 85% were seen once. Sequencing input: PBMCs. The receptors stem from a woman aged 35 to 49 in good health and CMV-seropositive. The CDR3 runs from the conserved cysteine through the conserved F or W. The D gene is left open where the match is weak. Only some rows state a clone size, as once, few, many or a class for expanded clones.

-,16,TRBD1,TRBJ2-7,TRBV9,CASSPQLRTGFSEQYF,TGTGCCAGCAGCCCTCAATTGCGGACAGGGTTTAGCGAGCAGTACTTC
-,15,TRBD2,TRBJ2-1,TRBV25-1,CASSEGLVGDNEQFF,TGTGCCAGCAGTGAGGGACTAGTTGGCGACAATGAGCAGTTCTTC
-,13,TRBD1,TRBJ1-2,TRBV7-2,CASSSGQGYGYTF,TGTGCCAGCAGCTCCGGACAGGGCTATGGCTACACCTTC
-,16,-,TRBJ2-3,TRBV13,CASSFVEGGYTDTQYF,TGTGCCAGCAGCTTTGTTGAGGGCGGCTACACAGATACGCAGTATTTT
once,12,TRBD2,TRBJ2-1,TRBV27,CASSFLAGEEFF,TGTGCCAGCAGTTTCTTAGCGGGAGAGGAGTTCTTC
-,17,-,TRBJ1-6,TRBV11-2,CASSVRGIWSYNSPLHF,TGTGCCAGCAGCGTTAGGGGGATTTGGTCCTATAATTCACCCCTCCACTTT
-,16,TRBD1,TRBJ1-4,TRBV9,CASSVKGTGGNEKLFF,TGTGCCAGCAGCGTAAAAGGGACAGGTGGTAATGAAAAACTGTTTTTT
-,15,TRBD2,TRBJ2-5,TRBV7-8,CASSRQGGPAGEQYF,TGTGCCAGCAGCCGGCAGGGCGGCCCTGCGGGAGAGCAGTACTTC
-,14,TRBD1,TRBJ2-1,TRBV10-2,CASSSGTGGGEQFF,TGCGCCAGCAGTTCCGGGACAGGGGGCGGTGAGCAGTTCTTC
-,17,TRBD1,TRBJ2-3,TRBV4-3,CASSQEPFQGAQDTQYF,TGCGCCAGCAGCCAAGAACCATTTCAGGGGGCGCAAGATACGCAGTATTTT
-,14,-,TRBJ1-5,TRBV18,CASSPGAGNQPQHF,TGTGCCAGCTCACCAGGTGCGGGGAATCAGCCCCAGCATTTT
-,14,TRBD2,TRBJ2-1,TRBV30,CAWRAAGGYNEQFF,TGTGCCTGGAGAGCAGCGGGGGGCTACAATGAGCAGTTCTTC
-,15,TRBD1,TRBJ1-2,TRBV30,CAWSVTGAANYGYTF,TGTGCCTGGAGTGTAACAGGGGCCGCGAACTATGGCTACACCTTC
-,13,-,TRBJ2-4,TRBV15,CATSRDLENIQYF,TGTGCCACCAGCAGAGATCTTGAAAACATTCAGTACTTC
once,15,TRBD2,TRBJ2-1,TRBV9,CASSVGGGPNNEQFF,TGTGCCAGCAGCGTGGGCGGGGGTCCCAACAATGAGCAGTTCTTC
-,13,TRBD1,TRBJ1-1,TRBV9,CASSVGGTGRAFF,TGTGCCAGCAGCGTAGGAGGGACAGGGAGAGCTTTCTTT
-,16,TRBD2,TRBJ2-5,TRBV2,CASSPPGLAGQETQYF,TGTGCCAGCAGTCCCCCGGGACTAGCGGGGCAAGAGACCCAGTACTTC
-,17,-,TRBJ1-4,TRBV4-2,CASSQDNLRATNEKLFF,TGTGCCAGCAGCCAAGATAATCTCCGAGCAACTAATGAAAAACTGTTTTTT
-,11,-,TRBJ1-5,TRBV6-1,CASAGHQPQHF,TGTGCCAGCGCGGGACATCAGCCCCAGCATTTT
-,13,-,TRBJ1-6,TRBV27,CASSIDSDSPLHF,TGTGCCAGCAGTATTGACAGTGATTCACCCCTCCACTTT
-,13,TRBD2,TRBJ2-7,TRBV7-9,CASSFTSGYEQYF,TGTGCCAGCAGCTTTACTAGCGGCTACGAGCAGTACTTC
-,15,-,TRBJ1-1,TRBV6-5,CASSYSIGSGTEAFF,TGTGCCAGCAGTTACTCGATAGGATCGGGCACTGAAGCTTTCTTT
-,14,TRBD1,TRBJ2-7,TRBV18,CASSPWTGGYEQYF,TGTGCCAGCTCACCATGGACAGGGGGCTACGAGCAGTACTTC
-,15,TRBD1,TRBJ2-7,TRBV11-2,CASSSRGTVSYEQYF,TGTGCCAGCAGCTCCAGAGGGACAGTCTCCTACGAGCAGTACTTC
-,15,-,TRBJ2-7,TRBV6-5,CASSSEQVGSYEQYF,TGTGCCAGCAGTTCCGAACAGGTTGGCTCCTACGAGCAGTACTTC
-,18,TRBD2,TRBJ2-5,TRBV19,CASSIGLAGEALRETQYF,TGTGCCAGTAGTATCGGACTAGCGGGGGAAGCCTTGCGAGAGACCCAGTACTTC
-,16,TRBD1,TRBJ1-3,TRBV7-9,CASSLRQGLSGNTIYF,TGTGCCAGCAGCTTAAGACAGGGCCTCTCTGGAAACACCATATATTTT
-,14,-,TRBJ2-5,TRBV5-1,CASRLDIRQETQYF,TGCGCCAGCAGATTGGACATACGCCAAGAGACCCAGTACTTC
-,11,-,TRBJ2-5,TRBV11-2,CASSLGLDQYF,TGTGCCAGCAGCTTAGGATTAGACCAGTACTTC
-,17,TRBD2,TRBJ2-3,TRBV4-2,CASSRLAGGLSTDTQYF,TGTGCCAGCAGCCGGCTAGCGGGGGGCCTTAGCACAGATACGCAGTATTTT
once,15,TRBD2,TRBJ2-1,TRBV4-3,CASSQELAGVGEQFF,TGCGCCAGCAGCCAAGAACTAGCGGGAGTTGGTGAGCAGTTCTTC
-,13,-,TRBJ2-1,TRBV10-1,CASSESWSNEQFF,TGCGCCAGCAGTGAGTCTTGGAGCAATGAGCAGTTCTTC
-,16,TRBD1,TRBJ2-1,TRBV9,CASSGDHRGSYNEQFF,TGTGCCAGCAGCGGAGACCACAGGGGTTCCTACAATGAGCAGTTCTTC
-,13,-,TRBJ2-7,TRBV6-1,CASSATGSYEQYF,TGTGCCAGCAGTGCTACAGGGAGCTACGAGCAGTACTTC
once,16,TRBD1,TRBJ1-3,TRBV5-6,CASSITGQPAGNTIYF,TGTGCCAGCAGCATTACGGGACAGCCGGCTGGAAACACCATATATTTT
-,18,TRBD1,TRBJ2-2,TRBV2,CASSEDIFAHRGTGELFF,TGTGCCAGCAGTGAAGATATTTTCGCCCACAGGGGGACCGGGGAGCTGTTTTTT
-,16,-,TRBJ2-1,TRBV28,CASSLIAGLAYNEQFF,TGTGCCAGCAGTTTAATTGCGGGATTAGCTTACAATGAGCAGTTCTTC
-,16,-,TRBJ2-7,TRBV7-8,CASSHNRLRITYEQYF,TGTGCCAGCAGCCATAACAGGCTTCGGATTACCTACGAGCAGTACTTC
-,17,-,TRBJ2-3,TRBV18,CASSPKVVHSSTDTQYF,TGTGCCAGCTCACCGAAAGTCGTACATTCTAGCACAGATACGCAGTATTTT
few,10,TRBD1,TRBJ1-2,TRBV20-1,CNQGAGGYTF,TGCAATCAGGGGGCGGGTGGCTACACCTTC
once,18,TRBD2,TRBJ2-2,TRBV29-1,CSVLLGLAGGPNTGELFF,TGCAGCGTCCTGTTGGGACTAGCGGGAGGGCCGAACACCGGGGAGCTGTTTTTT
-,15,-,TRBJ1-5,TRBV19,CASSISGNSNQPQHF,TGTGCCAGTAGTATTTCGGGGAATAGCAATCAGCCCCAGCATTTT
-,13,-,TRBJ1-1,TRBV7-2,CASSLVGTSEAFF,TGTGCCAGCAGCTTAGTCGGGACTAGTGAAGCTTTCTTT
-,16,TRBD2,TRBJ2-7,TRBV5-4,CASSPFAGGPSYEQYF,TGTGCCAGCAGCCCCTTTGCGGGAGGGCCCTCCTACGAGCAGTACTTC
-,12,-,TRBJ2-7,TRBV10-3,CAITGGDYEQYF,TGTGCCATCACCGGAGGGGACTACGAGCAGTACTTC
once,14,-,TRBJ2-3,TRBV19,CASRLLGGTDTQYF,TGTGCCAGTCGCTTGTTAGGGGGCACAGATACGCAGTATTTT